A selection of T cell receptor beta chains follows, all from one sample in a study of Ad26.COV2.S vaccination and SARS-CoV-2 variants. Only in-frame clones appear in the TCRdb table, and some are missing; sequencing was by immunoSEQ multiplex PCR. This sample has roughly 680,000 clones, with roughly nine tenths found just once. Material: peripheral blood, obtained in a trial of Ad26.COV2.S vaccine versus placebo. All receptors derive from a person aged 18-65 years who received the Ad26.COV2.S COVID-19 vaccine or a placebo. The CDR3 runs from the conserved cysteine through the conserved F or W. The D gene is left open where the match is weak. Expanded clones are given a class, and other clones once, few, many or no size at all.

d_call,clone_size,v_call,j_call,cdr3_aa,cdr3_nt
TRBD2,.,TRBV2,TRBJ2-5,CASSDPGLAGGGETQYF,TGTGCCAGCAGTGACCCGGGACTAGCGGGAGGTGGAGAGACCCAGTACTTC
.,.,TRBV3-1/TRBV3-2,TRBJ1-3,CASSQDFGSGGTIYF,TGTGCCAGCAGCCAAGATTTCGGCAGTGGTGGCACCATATATTTT
.,.,TRBV29-1,TRBJ1-2,CSFDSNYGYTF,TGCAGCTTCGACAGTAACTATGGCTACACCTTC
.,.,TRBV3-1/TRBV3-2,TRBJ1-4,CASSQQKNSPNEKLFF,TGTGCCAGCAGCCAACAGAAGAATTCGCCTAATGAAAAACTGTTTTTT
.,once,TRBV29-1,TRBJ2-1,CSVKALFANEQFF,TGCAGCGTTAAAGCCTTATTCGCCAATGAGCAGTTCTTC
TRBD2,.,TRBV6-6,TRBJ2-7,CASSYDGTRVGEQYF,TGTGCCAGCAGTTACGATGGGACTAGGGTTGGTGAGCAGTACTTC
TRBD1,.,TRBV11-2,TRBJ1-5,CASSLQGGGSQPQHF,TGTGCCAGCAGTCTTCAAGGGGGCGGGTCTCAGCCCCAGCATTTT
.,.,TRBV5-6,TRBJ2-7,CASSRESLRGEQYF,TGTGCCAGCAGCCGGGAGAGCCTTCGGGGAGAGCAGTACTTC
TRBD2,.,TRBV19,TRBJ2-1,CASSMLAGVYNEQFF,TGTGCCAGTAGCATGCTAGCGGGGGTCTACAATGAGCAGTTCTTC
.,.,TRBV12-3/TRBV12-4,TRBJ2-5,CASSFGPETQYF,TGTGCCAGCAGTTTTGGTCCCGAGACCCAGTACTTC
TRBD1,.,TRBV6-5,TRBJ2-2,CASNPRTGLGELFF,TGTGCCAGCAACCCAAGGACAGGGCTCGGGGAGCTGTTTTTT
.,.,TRBV5-1,TRBJ2-1,CASSLRDRGSYNEQFF,TGCGCCAGCAGCTTGCGCGATCGGGGCTCCTACAATGAGCAGTTCTTC
.,.,TRBV10-3,TRBJ1-2,CAISTLPGDGYTF,TGTGCCATCAGTACGCTCCCCGGCGATGGCTACACCTTC
.,.,TRBV6-6,TRBJ1-3,CASSYSANTIYF,TGTGCCAGCAGTTACTCGGCAAACACCATATATTTT
.,.,TRBV9,TRBJ2-2,CASSPGVGGELFF,TGTGCCAGCAGCCCCGGTGTTGGCGGGGAGCTGTTTTTT
.,once,TRBV14,TRBJ2-2,CASSHSTRGNTGELFF,TGTGCCAGCAGCCATTCGACTAGGGGTAACACCGGGGAGCTGTTTTTT
.,.,TRBV5-1,TRBJ2-7,CASSSNLGSEQYF,TGCGCCAGCAGCTCCAATCTTGGCTCCGAGCAGTACTTC
.,.,TRBV11-3,TRBJ2-1,CASSYRWFNEQFF,TGTGCCAGCAGCTACCGATGGTTCAATGAGCAGTTCTTC
.,.,TRBV24-1,TRBJ1-5,CATSDTQGDQPQHF,TGTGCCACCAGTGATACCCAGGGTGATCAGCCCCAGCATTTT
TRBD1,.,TRBV3-1/TRBV3-2,TRBJ1-2,CASSQVKGQGADGYTF,TGTGCCAGCAGCCAAGTGAAGGGACAGGGGGCGGACGGCTACACCTTC
.,.,TRBV11-2,TRBJ2-1,CASSSWSYNEQFF,TGTGCCAGCAGTTCGTGGTCCTACAATGAGCAGTTCTTC
TRBD2,.,TRBV5-1,TRBJ2-3,CASHTIAGGADTQYF,TGCGCCAGCCACACCATAGCGGGAGGGGCAGATACGCAGTATTTT
.,.,TRBV7-8,TRBJ2-2,CASSLDRAPGELFF,TGTGCCAGCAGCTTAGACAGGGCCCCAGGGGAGCTGTTTTTT
.,.,TRBV3-1/TRBV3-2,TRBJ2-7,CASSQGGSTRYEQYF,TGTGCCAGCAGCCAAGGTGGCAGTACCCGCTACGAGCAGTACTTC
.,once,TRBV7-2,TRBJ1-1,CASSFAPTNLGTEAFF,TGTGCCAGCAGCTTCGCTCCGACTAACTTGGGCACTGAAGCTTTCTTT
TRBD2,.,TRBV6-5,TRBJ2-1,CASKRVVAGDYEQFF,TGTGCCAGCAAACGGGTGGTAGCGGGAGACTATGAGCAGTTCTTC
.,once,TRBV4-2,TRBJ1-2,CASSQDRGRNGNYGYTF,TGTGCCAGCAGCCAAGATCGGGGCAGGAACGGTAACTATGGCTACACCTTC
.,.,TRBV18,TRBJ1-1,CASSPGGDAFF,TGTGCCAGCTCACCAGGGGGTGACGCTTTCTTT
.,.,TRBV19,TRBJ2-2,CASRPTGRESGELFF,TGTGCCAGTAGGCCAACCGGTCGGGAATCCGGGGAGCTGTTTTTT
TRBD2,.,TRBV6-5,TRBJ2-7,CASTRGGSYEQYF,TGTGCCAGCACCCGGGGGGGGTCCTACGAGCAGTACTTC
.,.,TRBV4-3,TRBJ1-4,CASSQDRAGGEKLFF,TGCGCCAGCAGCCAAGACCGAGCAGGAGGAGAAAAACTGTTTTTT
.,once,TRBV6-5,TRBJ1-6,CASSSPPTPLHF,TGTGCCAGCAGTTCCCCCCCCACACCCCTCCACTTT
TRBD1,.,TRBV4-3,TRBJ1-6,CASSQAPTTGQIGNSPLHF,TGCGCCAGCAGCCAAGCCCCCACTACGGGACAGATAGGTAATTCACCCCTCCACTTT